This is a list of T cell receptor beta chains from one sample in a study of T cell clones after liver transplantation. Generated by immunoSEQ multiplex PCR, the TCRdb table keeps only in-frame clones and is missing some. Among more than 65,000 clones listed, 80% were seen once. The sequences come from CD4+ T cells from blood, collected 12 months after liver transplant. These receptors were taken from a human patient who received a liver transplant. Some T cells may be the graft donor's. The conserved cysteine and the conserved F or W are not part of the CDR3 here.

j_gene | v_gene | CDR3aa
TRBJ2-5 | TRBV29-1 | SVARAMGRETQY
TRBJ2-3 | TRBV9 | ASSSLWKTDTQY
TRBJ2-3 | TRBV5-4 | ASSTGTSGSPDTQY
TRBJ1-3 | TRBV28 | ASSAPPGGGFGNTIY
TRBJ1-5 | TRBV2 | ASSEVGVPYQPQH
TRBJ1-3 | TRBV10-3 | AISPGLSSSGNTIY
TRBJ2-1 | TRBV11-3 | ASSLVSSGGYNEQF
TRBJ1-1 | TRBV6-5 | ASSSRAQLNTEAF
TRBJ2-1 | TRBV5-1 | ASNFGGLYNEQF
TRBJ2-7 | TRBV19 | ASSTARPPGEQY
TRBJ2-2 | TRBV5-4 | ASSPGLAGGTGELF
TRBJ1-5 | TRBV6-1 | ASRRGPQDNQPQH
TRBJ1-2 | TRBV28 | ASGPVGVGGKGYT
TRBJ2-7 | TRBV28 | ASSSRRASGEQY
TRBJ1-1 | TRBV28 | ASSFVRANTEAF
TRBJ2-7 | TRBV10-1 | ASWGGESAYEQY
TRBJ2-3 | TRBV2 | ASNTPGQGRDTQY
TRBJ1-2 | TRBV7-8 | ASSPRTESGYT
TRBJ1-1 | TRBV5-1 | ASSLQGMNTEAF
TRBJ2-3 | TRBV9 | ASSGAERDTQY
TRBJ2-5 | TRBV7-2 | ASSSPTGGTQY
TRBJ1-5 | TRBV4-1 | ASSQVKGSNNQPQH
TRBJ2-1 | TRBV2 | ASREWDNEQF
TRBJ1-1 | TRBV2 | ASSQGAGTEAF
TRBJ2-7 | TRBV6-6 | ASSLGVGEQY
TRBJ1-1 | TRBV5-1 | ASSVGTGHTEAF
TRBJ2-1 | TRBV2 | ASRDDREGNEQF
TRBJ2-7 | TRBV5-4 | ASSTPGQGRYEQY
TRBJ2-7 | TRBV7-9 | ASSFSSGSGEQY
TRBJ1-3 | TRBV6-1 | ASSRDIHPGNTIY
TRBJ2-3 | TRBV5-1 | ASSLVLAGGPDTQY
TRBJ1-2 | TRBV28 | ASSLPVGKGGYT
TRBJ2-3 | TRBV10-3 | AISEGALAGTSTDTQY
TRBJ1-5 | TRBV6-1 | ASSEVQGRSSNQPQH
TRBJ1-4 | TRBV4-1 | ASSRSLDRKTEKLF
TRBJ2-7 | TRBV5-4 | ASSLPDNYEQY
TRBJ1-1 | TRBV30 | AWSLGVAEAF
TRBJ2-7 | TRBV5-1 | ASSIGLEYTYEQY
TRBJ1-2 | TRBV25-1 | ASSDHAVLVGGYT
TRBJ1-1 | TRBV11-2 | ASSFTGAALSEAF
TRBJ2-7 | TRBV5-6 | ASSLSVDREAYEQY
TRBJ2-5 | TRBV11-2 | ASSFGLAGGTQY